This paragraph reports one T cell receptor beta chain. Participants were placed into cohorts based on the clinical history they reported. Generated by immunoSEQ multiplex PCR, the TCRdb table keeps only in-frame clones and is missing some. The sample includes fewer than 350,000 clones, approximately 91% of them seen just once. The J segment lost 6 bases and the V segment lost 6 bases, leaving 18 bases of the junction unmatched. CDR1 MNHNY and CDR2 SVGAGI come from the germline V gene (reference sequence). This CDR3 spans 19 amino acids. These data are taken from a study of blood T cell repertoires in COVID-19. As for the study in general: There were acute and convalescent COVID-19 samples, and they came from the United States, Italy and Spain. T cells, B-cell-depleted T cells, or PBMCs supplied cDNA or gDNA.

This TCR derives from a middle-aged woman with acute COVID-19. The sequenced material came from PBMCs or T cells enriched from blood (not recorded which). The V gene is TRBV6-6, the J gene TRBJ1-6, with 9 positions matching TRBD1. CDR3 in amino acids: CASSSVGRGGQGVNSPLHF. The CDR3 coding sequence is TGTGCCAGCAGCTCCGTCGGTCGTGGGGGACAGGGAGTTAATTCACCCCTCCACTTT.